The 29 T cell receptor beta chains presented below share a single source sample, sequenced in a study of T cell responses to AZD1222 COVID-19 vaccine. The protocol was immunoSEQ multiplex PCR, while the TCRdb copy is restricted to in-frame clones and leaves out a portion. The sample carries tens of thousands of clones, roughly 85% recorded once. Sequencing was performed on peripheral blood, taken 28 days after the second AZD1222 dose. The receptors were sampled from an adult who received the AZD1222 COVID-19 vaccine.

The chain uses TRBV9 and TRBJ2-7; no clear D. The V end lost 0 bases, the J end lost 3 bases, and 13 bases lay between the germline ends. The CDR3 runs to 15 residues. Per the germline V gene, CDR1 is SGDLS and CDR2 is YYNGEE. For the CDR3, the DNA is TGTGCCAGCAGCGTAGACGCCTCGACGATCTACGAGCAGTACTTC. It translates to CASSVDASTIYEQYF.

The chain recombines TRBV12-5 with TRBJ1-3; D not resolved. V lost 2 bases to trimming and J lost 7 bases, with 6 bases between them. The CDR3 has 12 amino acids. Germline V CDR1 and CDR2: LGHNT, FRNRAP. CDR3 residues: CASGLMGNTIYF. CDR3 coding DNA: TGTGCTAGTGGTTTGATGGGGAACACCATATATTTT.

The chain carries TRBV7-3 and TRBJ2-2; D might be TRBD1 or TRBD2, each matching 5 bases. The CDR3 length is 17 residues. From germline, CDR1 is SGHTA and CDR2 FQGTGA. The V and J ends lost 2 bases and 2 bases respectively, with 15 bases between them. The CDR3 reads CASSLGLRGVNTGELFF. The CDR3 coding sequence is TGTGCCAGCAGCTTAGGTTTAAGAGGGGTAAACACCGGGGAGCTGTTTTTT.

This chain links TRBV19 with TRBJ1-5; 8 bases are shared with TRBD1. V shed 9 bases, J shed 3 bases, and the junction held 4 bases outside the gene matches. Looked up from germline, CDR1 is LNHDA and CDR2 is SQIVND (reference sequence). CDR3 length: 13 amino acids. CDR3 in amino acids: CASRDRFNQPQHF. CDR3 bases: TGTGCCAGCCGGGACAGGTTCAATCAGCCCCAGCATTTT.

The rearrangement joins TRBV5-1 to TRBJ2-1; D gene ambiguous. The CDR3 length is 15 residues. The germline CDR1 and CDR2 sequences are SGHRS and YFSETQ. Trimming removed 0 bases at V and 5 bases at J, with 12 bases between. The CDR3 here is CASSLVGLKDNEQFF. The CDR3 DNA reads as TGCGCCAGCAGCTTGGTAGGGTTGAAGGACAATGAGCAGTTCTTC.

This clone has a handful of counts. For the CDR3, the DNA is TGTGCCAGCAGCTTAGCCAGGGTTGGGGGTGAAAAACTGTTTTTT. Amino acid sequence: CASSLARVGGEKLFF. The chain uses TRBV7-9 and TRBJ1-4; D is perhaps TRBD1 (5 bases). The CDR3 length is 15 residues. The ends were cut back, 0 bases at V and 7 bases at J, with 12 bases in the middle. Germline CDR1 SEHNR, CDR2 FQNEAQ (reference sequence).

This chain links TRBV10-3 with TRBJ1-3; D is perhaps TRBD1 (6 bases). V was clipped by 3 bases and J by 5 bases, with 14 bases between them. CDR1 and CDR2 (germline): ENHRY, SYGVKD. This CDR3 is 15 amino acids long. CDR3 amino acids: CAISDSTDRRNTIYF. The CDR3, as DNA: TGTGCCATCAGTGACTCGACAGACAGGAGAAACACCATATATTTT.

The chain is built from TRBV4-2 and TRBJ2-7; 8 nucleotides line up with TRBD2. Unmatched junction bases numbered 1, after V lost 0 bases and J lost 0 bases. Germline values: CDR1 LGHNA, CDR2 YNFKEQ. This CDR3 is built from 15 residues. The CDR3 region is CASSQDAGGSYEQYF. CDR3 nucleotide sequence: TGTGCCAGCAGCCAAGATGCGGGGGGCTCCTACGAGCAGTACTTC.

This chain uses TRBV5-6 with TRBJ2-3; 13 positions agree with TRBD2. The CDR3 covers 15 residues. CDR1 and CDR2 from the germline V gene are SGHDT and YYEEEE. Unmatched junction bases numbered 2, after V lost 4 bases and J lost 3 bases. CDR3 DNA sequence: TGTGCCAGCAGCGGACTAGCGGGAGCAACAGATACGCAGTATTTT. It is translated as CASSGLAGATDTQYF.

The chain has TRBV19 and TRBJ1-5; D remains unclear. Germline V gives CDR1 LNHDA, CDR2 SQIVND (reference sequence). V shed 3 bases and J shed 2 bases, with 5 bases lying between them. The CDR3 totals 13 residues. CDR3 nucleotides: TGTGCCAGTAGTATCACACGCAATCAGCCCCAGCATTTT. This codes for CASSITRNQPQHF.

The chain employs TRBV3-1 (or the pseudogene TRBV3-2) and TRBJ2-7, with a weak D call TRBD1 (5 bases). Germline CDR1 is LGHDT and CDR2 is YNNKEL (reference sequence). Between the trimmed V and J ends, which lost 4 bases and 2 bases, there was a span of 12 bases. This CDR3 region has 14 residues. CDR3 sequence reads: CASSPRTRTYEQYF. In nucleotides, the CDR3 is TGTGCCAGCAGCCCCCGGACAAGAACCTACGAGCAGTACTTC.

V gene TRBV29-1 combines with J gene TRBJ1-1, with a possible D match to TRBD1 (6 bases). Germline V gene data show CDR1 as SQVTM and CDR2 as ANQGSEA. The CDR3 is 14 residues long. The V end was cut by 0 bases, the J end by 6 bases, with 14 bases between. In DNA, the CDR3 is TGCAGCGTTGAAGAGACAGGAGTAGCATCTGAAGCTTTCTTT. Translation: CSVEETGVASEAFF. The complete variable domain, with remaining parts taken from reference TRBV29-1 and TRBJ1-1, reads SAVISQKPSRDICQRGTSLTIQCQVDSQVTMMFWYRQQPGQSLTLIATANQGSEATYESGFVIDKFPISRPNLTFSTLTVSNMSPEDSSIYLCSVEETGVASEAFFGQGTRLTVV.

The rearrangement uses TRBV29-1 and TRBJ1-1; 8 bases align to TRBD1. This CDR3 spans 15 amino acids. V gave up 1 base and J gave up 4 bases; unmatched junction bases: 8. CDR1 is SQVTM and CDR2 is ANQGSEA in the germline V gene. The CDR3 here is CSVEGEQGAGTEAFF. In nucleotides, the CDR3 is TGCAGCGTTGAAGGTGAGCAGGGGGCTGGCACTGAAGCTTTCTTT.

CDR3 DNA sequence: TGTGCCAGCAGCCTGGCTCAAACGGATAGAAACACCATATATTTT. Protein: CASSLAQTDRNTIYF. This chain links TRBV7-9 with TRBJ1-3; D gene ambiguous. Trimming shortened V by 5 bases and J by 5 bases, and 16 bases separated the two germline ends. CDR1 is SEHNR, CDR2 FQNEAQ, per germline (reference sequence). The CDR3 is 15 residues long.

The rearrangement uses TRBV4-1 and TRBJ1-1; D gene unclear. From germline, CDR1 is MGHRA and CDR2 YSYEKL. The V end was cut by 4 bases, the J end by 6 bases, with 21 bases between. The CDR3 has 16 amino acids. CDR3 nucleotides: TGCGCCAGCAGCCCTAAATCCGACGGATCGAGTCCTGAAGCTTTCTTT. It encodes CASSPKSDGSSPEAFF.

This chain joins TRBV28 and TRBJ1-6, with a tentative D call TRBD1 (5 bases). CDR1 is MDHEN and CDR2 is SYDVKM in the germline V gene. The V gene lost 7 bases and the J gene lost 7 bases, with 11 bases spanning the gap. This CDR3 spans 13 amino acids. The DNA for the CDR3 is TGTGCCAGCATCTCAGGGTCGAATTCACCCCTCCACTTT. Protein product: CASISGSNSPLHF.

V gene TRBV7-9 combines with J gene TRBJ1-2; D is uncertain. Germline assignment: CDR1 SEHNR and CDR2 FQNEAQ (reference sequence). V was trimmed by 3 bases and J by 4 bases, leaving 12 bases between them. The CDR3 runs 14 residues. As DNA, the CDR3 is TGTGCCAGCAGCTTCCGGGATTTGGTCTATGGCTACACCTTC. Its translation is CASSFRDLVYGYTF.

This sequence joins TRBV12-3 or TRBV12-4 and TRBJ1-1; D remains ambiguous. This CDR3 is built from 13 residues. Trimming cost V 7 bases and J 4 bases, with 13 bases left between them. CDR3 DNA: TGTGCCAGCACCCTGGACCTAGGCACTGAAGCTTTCTTT. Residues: CASTLDLGTEAFF.

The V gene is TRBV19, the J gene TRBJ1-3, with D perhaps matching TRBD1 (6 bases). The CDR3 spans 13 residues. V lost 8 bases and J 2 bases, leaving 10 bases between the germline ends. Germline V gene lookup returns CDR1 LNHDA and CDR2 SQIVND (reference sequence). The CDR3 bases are TGTGCCAGTCAGAAGGGGGCTGGAAACACCATATATTTT. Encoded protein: CASQKGAGNTIYF.

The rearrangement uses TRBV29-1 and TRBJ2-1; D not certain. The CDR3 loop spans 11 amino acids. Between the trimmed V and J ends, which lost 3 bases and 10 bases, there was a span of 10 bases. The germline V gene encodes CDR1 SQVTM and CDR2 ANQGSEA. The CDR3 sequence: CSVDVGWEQFF. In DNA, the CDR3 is TGCAGCGTTGATGTTGGGTGGGAGCAGTTCTTC.

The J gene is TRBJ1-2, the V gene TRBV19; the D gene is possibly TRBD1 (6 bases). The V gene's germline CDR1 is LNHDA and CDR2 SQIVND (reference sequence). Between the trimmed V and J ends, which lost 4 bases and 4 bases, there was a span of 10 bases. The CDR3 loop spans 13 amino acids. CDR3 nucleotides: TGTGCCAGTAGTAGTCAGGGGTTCTATGGCTACACCTTC. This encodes CASSSQGFYGYTF.

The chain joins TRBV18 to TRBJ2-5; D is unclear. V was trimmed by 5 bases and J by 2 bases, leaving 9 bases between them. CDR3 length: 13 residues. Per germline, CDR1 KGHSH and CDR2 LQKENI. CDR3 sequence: CASSTTRQETQYF. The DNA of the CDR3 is TGTGCCAGCTCAACGACGCGTCAAGAGACCCAGTACTTC.

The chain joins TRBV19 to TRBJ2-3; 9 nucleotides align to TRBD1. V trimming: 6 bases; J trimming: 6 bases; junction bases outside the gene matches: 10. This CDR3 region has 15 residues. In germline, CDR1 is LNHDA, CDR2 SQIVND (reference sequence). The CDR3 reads CASRRPGQGLDTQYF. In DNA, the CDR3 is TGTGCCAGTAGGCGTCCGGGACAGGGACTTGATACGCAGTATTTT.

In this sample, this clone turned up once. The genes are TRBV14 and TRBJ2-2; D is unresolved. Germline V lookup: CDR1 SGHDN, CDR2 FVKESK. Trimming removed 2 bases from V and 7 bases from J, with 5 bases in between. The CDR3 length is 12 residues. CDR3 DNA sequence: TGTGCCAGCAGCCAATCCGGCGGGGAGCTGTTTTTT. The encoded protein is CASSQSGGELFF.

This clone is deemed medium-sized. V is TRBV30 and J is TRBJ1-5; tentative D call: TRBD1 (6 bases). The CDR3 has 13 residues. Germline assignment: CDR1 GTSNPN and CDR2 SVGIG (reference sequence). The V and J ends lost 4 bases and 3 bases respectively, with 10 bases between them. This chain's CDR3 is CAWKKGVNQPQHF. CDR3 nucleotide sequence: TGTGCCTGGAAAAAGGGGGTCAATCAGCCCCAGCATTTT.

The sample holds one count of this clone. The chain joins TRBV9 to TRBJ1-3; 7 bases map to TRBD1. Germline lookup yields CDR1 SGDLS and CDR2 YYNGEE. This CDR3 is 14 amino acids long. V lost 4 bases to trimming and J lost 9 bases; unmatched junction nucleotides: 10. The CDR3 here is CASSIGTDIGTIYF. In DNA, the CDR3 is TGTGCCAGCAGCATCGGGACAGATATCGGCACCATATATTTT.

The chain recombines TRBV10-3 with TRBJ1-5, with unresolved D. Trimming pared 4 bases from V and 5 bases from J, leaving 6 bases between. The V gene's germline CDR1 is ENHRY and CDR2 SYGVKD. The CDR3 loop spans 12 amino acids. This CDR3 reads CAISGDHQPQHF. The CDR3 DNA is TGTGCCATCAGTGGCGACCATCAGCCCCAGCATTTT.

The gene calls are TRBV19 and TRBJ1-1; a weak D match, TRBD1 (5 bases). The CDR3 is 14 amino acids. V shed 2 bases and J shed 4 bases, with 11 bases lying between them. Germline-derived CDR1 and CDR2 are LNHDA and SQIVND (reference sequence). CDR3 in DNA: TGTGCCAGTAGTATACCCCAGGGATCCACTGAAGCTTTCTTT. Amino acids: CASSIPQGSTEAFF.

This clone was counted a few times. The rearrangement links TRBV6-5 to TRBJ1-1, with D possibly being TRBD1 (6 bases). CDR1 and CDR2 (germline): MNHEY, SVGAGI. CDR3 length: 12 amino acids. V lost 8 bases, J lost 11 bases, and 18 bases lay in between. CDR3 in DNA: TGTGCCAGCGGCCCGGGGGGGGGCCCGGCTTTCTTT. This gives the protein CASGPGGGPAFF.